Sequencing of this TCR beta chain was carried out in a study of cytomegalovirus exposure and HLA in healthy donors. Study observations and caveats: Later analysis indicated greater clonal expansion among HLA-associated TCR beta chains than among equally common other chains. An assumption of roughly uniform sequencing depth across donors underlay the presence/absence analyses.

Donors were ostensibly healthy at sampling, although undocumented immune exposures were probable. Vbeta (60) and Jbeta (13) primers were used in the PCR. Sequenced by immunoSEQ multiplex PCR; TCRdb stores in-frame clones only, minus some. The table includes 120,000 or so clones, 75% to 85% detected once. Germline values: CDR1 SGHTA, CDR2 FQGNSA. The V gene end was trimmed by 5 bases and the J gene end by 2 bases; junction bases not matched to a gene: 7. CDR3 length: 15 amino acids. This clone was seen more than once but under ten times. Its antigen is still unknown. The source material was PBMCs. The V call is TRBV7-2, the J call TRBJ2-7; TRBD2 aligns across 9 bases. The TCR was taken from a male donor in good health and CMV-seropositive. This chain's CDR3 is CASSPGLASTYEQYF. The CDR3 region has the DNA TGTGCCAGCAGCCCTGGACTAGCGTCTACCTACGAGCAGTACTTC.